Below, 7 T cell receptor beta chains from the same sample are listed, as sequenced in a study of cytomegalovirus exposure and HLA in healthy donors. PCR primers comprised 60 Vbeta and 13 Jbeta primers. Method: immunoSEQ multiplex PCR; TCRdb's copy keeps in-frame clones and lacks some. The table has over 200,000 clones, 70% to 80% seen once. The source material was PBMCs. The receptors here all came from a woman aged 30 to 39 in good health and CMV-seronegative.

The chain combines TRBV2 with TRBJ2-3, with 8 bases identical to TRBD2. The V gene end was trimmed by 7 bases and the J gene end by 1 base; junction bases not matched to a gene: 16. The CDR3 sequence is 18 residues long. Germline loops: CDR1 SNHLY, CDR2 FYNNEI. The CDR3: CASKARLAGNRRTDTQYF. In nucleotides, the CDR3 is TGTGCCAGCAAAGCTAGGCTAGCGGGCAACCGCCGCACAGATACGCAGTATTTT.

The chain recombines TRBV29-1 with TRBJ2-7; D possibly corresponds to TRBD2 (6 bases). The CDR3 runs to 15 residues. Germline V gene data show CDR1 as SQVTM and CDR2 as ANQGSEA. Trimming cost V 0 bases and J 0 bases, with 12 bases left between them. The CDR3 nucleotides read TGCAGCGTTGAAGATAGGGGACTCACCTCCTACGAGCAGTACTTC. Its translation: CSVEDRGLTSYEQYF.

This chain joins TRBV9 and TRBJ2-3; 13 nucleotides match TRBD2. The length of the CDR3 is 18 residues. The V segment lost 3 bases and the J segment 6 bases; nucleotides outside the gene matches: 13. Germline V gene data show CDR1 as SGDLS and CDR2 as YYNGEE. CDR3 region: CASSAPLAGGPVADTQYF. CDR3 nucleotides: TGTGCCAGCAGCGCCCCACTAGCGGGAGGGCCAGTAGCGGATACGCAGTATTTT.

The gene calls are TRBV12-5 and TRBJ2-6; no firm D call. V was trimmed by 0 bases and J by 0 bases, leaving 9 bases between them. This CDR3 is 17 amino acids long. Germline CDR1 is LGHNT and CDR2 is FRNRAP. The CDR3 spells CASGLVLSVSGANVLTF. The CDR3 DNA follows: TGTGCTAGTGGTTTGGTACTGTCTGTCTCTGGGGCCAACGTCCTGACTTTC.

This rearrangement joins TRBV4-1 to TRBJ1-6; 11 bases fit TRBD1. The germline CDR1 and CDR2 sequences are MGHRA and YSYEKL. V shed 4 bases and J 8 bases; nucleotides not matched to a gene: 4. This CDR3 has 15 residues. The CDR3 region is CASSLGQGGYSPLHF. The CDR3 DNA reads as TGCGCCAGCAGCCTGGGACAGGGGGGGTATTCACCCCTCCACTTT.

The chain is built from TRBV6-1 and TRBJ2-5; D perhaps matches TRBD1 (5 bases). The CDR3 is 14 amino acids. V was cut by 5 bases and J by 5 bases, with 15 bases left in between. Germline V gives CDR1 MNHNS, CDR2 SASEGT. CDR3 in amino acids: CASSPRGSEETQYF. The CDR3 DNA follows: TGTGCCAGCAGTCCAAGGGGCTCCGAGGAGACCCAGTACTTC.

Worth noting for this clone: A read error may account for a junction end that differs from germline. DNA for the CDR3: TGTGCCATCAGTTCGACAGAGCTCTCTGGAAACACCATATATTTT. Protein sequence: CAISSTELSGNTIYF. This chain connects TRBV6-5 to TRBJ1-3; D is perhaps TRBD1 (5 bases). Per the germline V gene, CDR1 is MNHEY and CDR2 is SVGAGI. CDR3 length equals 15 residues.